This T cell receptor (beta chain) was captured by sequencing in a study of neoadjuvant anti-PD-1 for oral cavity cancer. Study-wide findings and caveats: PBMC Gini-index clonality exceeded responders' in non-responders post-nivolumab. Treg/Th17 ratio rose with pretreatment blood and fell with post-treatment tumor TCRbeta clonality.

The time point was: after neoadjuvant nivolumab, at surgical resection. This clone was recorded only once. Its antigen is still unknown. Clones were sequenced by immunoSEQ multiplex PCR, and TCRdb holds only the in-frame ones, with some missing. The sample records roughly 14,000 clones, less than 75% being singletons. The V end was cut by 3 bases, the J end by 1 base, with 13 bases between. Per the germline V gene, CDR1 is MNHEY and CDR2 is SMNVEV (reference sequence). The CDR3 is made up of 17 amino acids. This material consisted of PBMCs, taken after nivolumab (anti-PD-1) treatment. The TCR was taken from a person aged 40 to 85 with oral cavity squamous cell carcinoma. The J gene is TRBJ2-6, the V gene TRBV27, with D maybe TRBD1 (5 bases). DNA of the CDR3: TGTGCCAGCAGTTTCCTCAGGGTGGCTTCTGGGGCCAACGTCCTGACTTTC. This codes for CASSFLRVASGANVLTF.